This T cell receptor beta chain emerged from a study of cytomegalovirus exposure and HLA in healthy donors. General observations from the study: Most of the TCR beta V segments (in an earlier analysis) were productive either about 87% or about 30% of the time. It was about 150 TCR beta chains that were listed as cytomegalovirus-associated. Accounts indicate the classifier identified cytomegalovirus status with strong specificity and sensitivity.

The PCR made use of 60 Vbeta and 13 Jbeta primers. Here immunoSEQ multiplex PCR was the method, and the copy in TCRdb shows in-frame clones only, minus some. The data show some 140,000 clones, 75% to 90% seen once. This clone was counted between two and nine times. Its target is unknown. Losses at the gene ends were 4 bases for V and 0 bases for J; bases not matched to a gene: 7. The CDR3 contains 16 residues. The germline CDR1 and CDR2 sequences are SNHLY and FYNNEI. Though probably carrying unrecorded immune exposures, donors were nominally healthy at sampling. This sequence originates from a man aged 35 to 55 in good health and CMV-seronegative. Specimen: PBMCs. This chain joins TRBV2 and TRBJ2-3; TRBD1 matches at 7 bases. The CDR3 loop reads CASSGLQGMSTDTQYF. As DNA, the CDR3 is TGTGCCAGCAGTGGATTACAGGGGATGAGCACAGATACGCAGTATTTT.